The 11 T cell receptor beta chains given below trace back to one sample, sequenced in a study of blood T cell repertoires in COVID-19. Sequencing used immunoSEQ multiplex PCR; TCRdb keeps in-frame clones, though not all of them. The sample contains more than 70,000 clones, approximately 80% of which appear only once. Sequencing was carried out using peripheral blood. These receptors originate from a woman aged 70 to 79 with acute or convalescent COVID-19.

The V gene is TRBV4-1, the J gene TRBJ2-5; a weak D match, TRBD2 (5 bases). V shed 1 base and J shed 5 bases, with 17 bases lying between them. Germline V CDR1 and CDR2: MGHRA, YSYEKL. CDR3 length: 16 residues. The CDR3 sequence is CASSQGGFEGSETQYF. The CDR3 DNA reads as TGCGCCAGCAGCCAAGGCGGGTTTGAGGGATCGGAGACCCAGTACTTC.

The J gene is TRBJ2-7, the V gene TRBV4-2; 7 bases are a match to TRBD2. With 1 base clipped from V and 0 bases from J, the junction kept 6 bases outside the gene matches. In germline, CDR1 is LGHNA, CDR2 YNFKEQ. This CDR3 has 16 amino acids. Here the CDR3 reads CASSQALADSSYEQYF. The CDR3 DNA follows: TGTGCCAGCAGCCAAGCCCTAGCGGATAGCTCCTACGAGCAGTACTTC.

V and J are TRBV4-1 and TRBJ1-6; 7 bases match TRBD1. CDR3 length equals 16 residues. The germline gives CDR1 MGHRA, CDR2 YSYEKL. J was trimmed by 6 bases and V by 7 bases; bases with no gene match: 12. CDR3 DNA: TGCGCCAGCAAACTGGGGTGGGACAGCTCTAATTCACCCCTCCACTTT. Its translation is CASKLGWDSSNSPLHF.

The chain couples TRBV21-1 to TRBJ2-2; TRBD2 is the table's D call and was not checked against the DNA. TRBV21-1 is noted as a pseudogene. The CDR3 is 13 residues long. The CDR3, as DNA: TGTGCCAGCAGCAAAGATCGGGCCGGGGAGCTGTTTTTT. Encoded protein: CASSKDRAGELFF.

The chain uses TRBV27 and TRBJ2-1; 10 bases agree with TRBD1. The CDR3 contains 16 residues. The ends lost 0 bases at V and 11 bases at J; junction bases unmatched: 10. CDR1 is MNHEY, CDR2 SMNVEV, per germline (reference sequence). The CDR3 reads CASSLSDRGRSKQQFF. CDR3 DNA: TGTGCCAGCAGTTTATCCGACAGGGGGCGATCAAAACAGCAGTTCTTC.

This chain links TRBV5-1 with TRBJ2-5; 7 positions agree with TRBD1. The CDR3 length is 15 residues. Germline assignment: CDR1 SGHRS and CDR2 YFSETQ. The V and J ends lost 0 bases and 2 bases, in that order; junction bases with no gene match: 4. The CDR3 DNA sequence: TGCGCCAGCAGCTTGGCCCTGGGACAGCAAGAGACCCAGTACTTC. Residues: CASSLALGQQETQYF.

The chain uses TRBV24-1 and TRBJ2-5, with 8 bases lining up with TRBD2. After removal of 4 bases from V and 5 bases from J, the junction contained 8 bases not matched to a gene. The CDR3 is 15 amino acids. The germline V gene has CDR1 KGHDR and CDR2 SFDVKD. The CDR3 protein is CATSDPREGSETQYF. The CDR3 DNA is TGTGCCACCAGTGACCCTCGGGAGGGTTCCGAGACCCAGTACTTC.

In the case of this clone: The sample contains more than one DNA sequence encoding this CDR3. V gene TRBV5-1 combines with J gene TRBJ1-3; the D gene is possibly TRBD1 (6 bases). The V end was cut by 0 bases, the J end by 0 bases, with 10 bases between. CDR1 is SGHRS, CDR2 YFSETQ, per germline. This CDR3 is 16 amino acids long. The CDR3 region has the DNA TGCGCCAGCAGCTTGGCGGGGGGCTCCTCTGGAAACACCATATATTTT. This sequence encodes CASSLAGGSSGNTIYF. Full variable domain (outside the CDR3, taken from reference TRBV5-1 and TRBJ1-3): KAGVTQTPRYLIKTRGQQVTLSCSPISGHRSVSWYQQTPGQGLQFLFEYFSETQRNKGNFPGRFSGRQFSNSRSEMNVSTLELGDSALYLCASSLAGGSSGNTIYFGEGSWLTVV.

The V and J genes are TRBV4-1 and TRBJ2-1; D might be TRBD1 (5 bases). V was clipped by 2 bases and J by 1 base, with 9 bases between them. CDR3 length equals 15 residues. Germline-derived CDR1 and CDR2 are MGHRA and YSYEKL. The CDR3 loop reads CASSQFAGSYNEQFF. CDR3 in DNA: TGCGCCAGCAGCCAATTTGCAGGGTCCTACAATGAGCAGTTCTTC.

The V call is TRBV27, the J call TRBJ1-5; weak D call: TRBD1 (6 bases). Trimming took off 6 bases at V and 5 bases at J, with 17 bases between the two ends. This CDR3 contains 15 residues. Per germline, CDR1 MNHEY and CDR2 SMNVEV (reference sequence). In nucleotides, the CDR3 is TGTGCCAGCAGATCCGACAGGCGACCCGATCAGCCCCAGCATTTT. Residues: CASRSDRRPDQPQHF.

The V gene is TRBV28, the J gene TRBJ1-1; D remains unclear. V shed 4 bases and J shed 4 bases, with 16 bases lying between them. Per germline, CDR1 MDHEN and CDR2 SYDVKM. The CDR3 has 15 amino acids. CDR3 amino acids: CASSSGSAGSTEAFF. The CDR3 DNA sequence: TGTGCCAGCAGTTCGGGTTCCGCGGGATCCACTGAAGCTTTCTTT.